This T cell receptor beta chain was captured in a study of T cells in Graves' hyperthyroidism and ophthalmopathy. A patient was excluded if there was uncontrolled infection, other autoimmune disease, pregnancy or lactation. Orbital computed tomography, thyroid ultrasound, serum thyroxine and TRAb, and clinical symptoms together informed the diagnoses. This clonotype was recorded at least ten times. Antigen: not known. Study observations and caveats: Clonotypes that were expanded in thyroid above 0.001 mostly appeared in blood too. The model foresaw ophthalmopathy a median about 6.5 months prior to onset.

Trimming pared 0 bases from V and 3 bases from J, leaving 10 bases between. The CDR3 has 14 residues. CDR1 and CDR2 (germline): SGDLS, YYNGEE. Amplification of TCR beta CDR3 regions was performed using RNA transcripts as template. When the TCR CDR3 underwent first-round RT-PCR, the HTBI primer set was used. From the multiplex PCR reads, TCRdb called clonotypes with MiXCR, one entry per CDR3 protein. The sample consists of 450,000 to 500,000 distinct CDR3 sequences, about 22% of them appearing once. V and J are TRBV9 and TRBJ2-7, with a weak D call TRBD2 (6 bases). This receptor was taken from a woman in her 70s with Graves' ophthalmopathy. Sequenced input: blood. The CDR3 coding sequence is TGTGCCAGCAGCGTAGATCCGGGAGTCTACGAGCAGTACTTC. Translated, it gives CASSVDPGVYEQYF. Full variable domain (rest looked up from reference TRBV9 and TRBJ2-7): DSGVTQTPKHLITATGQRVTLRCSPRSGDLSVYWYQQSLDQGLQFLIQYYNGEERAKGNILERFSAQQFPDLHSELNLSSLELGDSALYFCASSVDPGVYEQYFGPGTRLTVT.